This is a list of T cell receptor beta chains from one sample in a study of blood T cell repertoires in COVID-19. Assay used: immunoSEQ multiplex PCR; TCRdb lists only in-frame clones, some missing. The table includes about 160,000 clones, 65% to 90% detected once. Material: peripheral blood. The receptors were sampled from a middle-aged woman with COVID-19, enrolled during active disease. CDR3s leave out the opening cysteine and the closing phenylalanine or tryptophan. D genes are given only for firm matches.

>TRBJ2-1|TRBD2|TRBV15|14
ATSRDIGEGYNEQF
>TRBJ2-1|.|TRBV27|12
ASSLRGGSGEQF
>TRBJ1-1|.|TRBV11-1|11
ASSLDQGSEAF
>TRBJ1-3|TRBD1|TRBV7-6|12
ASSLGTVGNTIY
>TRBJ2-2|.|TRBV11-1|13
ASSPRWDFTGELF
>TRBJ1-1|TRBD1|TRBV9|13
ASSPAQGLGTEAF
>TRBJ2-7|.|TRBV18|12
ASSRLQDSYEQY
>TRBJ2-5|.|TRBV7-2|11
ASSLVRQETQY
>TRBJ1-2|TRBD1|TRBV5-1|12
ASTLGQGNYGYT
>TRBJ2-1|TRBD1|TRBV7-6|12
ASRGQGAWNEQF
>TRBJ1-6|.|TRBV2|12
ASGMIQTNSPLH
>TRBJ1-1|.|TRBV4-1|16
ASSQGPQTRRMNTEAF
>TRBJ1-1|.|TRBV2|13
ASIAGEIPNTEAF
>TRBJ1-3|.|TRBV3-1/TRBV3-2|14
ASSRAGGAGGNTIY
>TRBJ1-5|.|TRBV19|13
ASSIKGGSNQPQH
>TRBJ1-5|.|TRBV7-6|14
ASSLERDYSNQPQH
>TRBJ2-3|TRBD1|TRBV27|12
ASSSATGADTQY
>TRBJ1-5|.|TRBV27|12
ASRRAGRHQPQH
>TRBJ1-6|.|TRBV7-8|13
ASSLAGGGNSPLH
>TRBJ2-5|TRBD1|TRBV5-1|12
ASRPGTGYETQY
>TRBJ1-6|TRBD1|TRBV18|14
ASHKPGTGGNSPLH
>TRBJ2-5|TRBD2|TRBV2|13
ASSETSGRLETQY
>TRBJ2-7|TRBD1|TRBV11-2|11
ASSPDRAYEQY
>TRBJ2-7|TRBD2|TRBV5-4|12
ASSPGTSFSEQY
>TRBJ2-3|.|TRBV6-1|10
ASSEARDTQY
>TRBJ2-7|.|TRBV29-1|10
SVAFNSYEQY
>TRBJ2-5|.|TRBV5-4|13
ASSFGGAVGETQY
>TRBJ1-1|TRBD1|TRBV14|14
ASSQTGGPVNTEAF
>TRBJ2-5|.|TRBV20-1|12
SASSGSIQETQY
>TRBJ1-3|.|TRBV7-9|13
ASSFSGFGGNTIY
>TRBJ2-1|TRBD2|TRBV28|14
ASRVPTTGGDNEQF
>TRBJ2-3|.|TRBV11-2|13
ASSLGMRGTDTQY
>TRBJ2-3|TRBD1|TRBV5-4|13
ASSPTGSGTDTQY
>TRBJ2-1|TRBD2|TRBV28|17
ASSLDGRSSGILYNEQF
>TRBJ2-3|.|TRBV4-1|12
ASSQESGTDTQY
>TRBJ1-2|.|TRBV19|12
ASSLGQTVYGYT
>TRBJ2-3|TRBD2|TRBV27|15
ASGRLAGGRGADTQY
>TRBJ2-5|TRBD2|TRBV20-1|13
SASVAGGLQETQY
>TRBJ2-3|.|TRBV6-2/TRBV6-3|12
ASSYVGPTDTQY
>TRBJ2-7|.|TRBV28|12
ASSFGLAPYEQY
>TRBJ2-2|.|TRBV9|13
ASSVLGDPTGELF
>TRBJ2-5|TRBD2|TRBV18|15
ASSPPGLAGGRETQY
>TRBJ1-1|.|TRBV5-1|12
ASSPRGGVTEAF
>TRBJ2-3|.|TRBV19|14
ASSTLEGTGTDTQY